A selection of T cell receptor beta chains follows, all from one sample in a study of blood T cells in healthy people across ages. TCRdb re-analysed the 5' RACE reads in MiXCR, keeping a single row per CDR3 protein. The data show roughly 1.4 million distinct CDR3 sequences, 55% to 75% seen once. Sequencing was done on a sample of blood. These receptors all come from a man aged 18 to 29 in good health. Both conserved end residues are part of each CDR3. D genes are given only for firm matches. The size entry is marked missing in some rows and otherwise reads once, few, many or a size class.

CDR3 protein,CDR3 DNA,D gene,clone size,V gene,J gene
CASSGRQYYEQYF,TGTGCCAGCAGCGGACGACAGTACTACGAGCAGTACTTC,.,.,TRBV7-2,TRBJ2-7
CASSVRQEVSGYTF,TGTGCCAGCAGCGTACGACAGGAGGTTTCTGGCTACACCTTC,.,.,TRBV7-9,TRBJ1-2
CASSLPRPPNTDTQYF,TGTGCCAGCAGCTTACCGCGACCACCAAACACAGATACGCAGTATTTT,.,.,TRBV7-9,TRBJ2-3
CASSSTHITNEKLFF,TGTGCCAGCAGCTCCACACATATAACTAATGAAAAACTGTTTTTT,.,few,TRBV7-9,TRBJ1-4
CSVARGANSPLHF,TGCAGCGTAGCGAGGGGTGCTAATTCACCCCTCCACTTT,.,.,TRBV29-1,TRBJ1-6
CSVERPRGVYGYTF,TGCAGCGTTGAAAGGCCCCGGGGCGTCTATGGCTACACCTTC,.,.,TRBV29-1,TRBJ1-2
CASRGKDRGFPNYGYTF,TGTGCCAGCAGAGGAAAGGACAGGGGGTTTCCTAACTATGGCTACACCTTC,TRBD1,.,TRBV27,TRBJ1-2
CASSFFMGDIQYF,TGTGCCAGCAGTTTTTTTATGGGGGACATTCAGTACTTC,.,once,TRBV28,TRBJ2-4
CASSYSAVHEQYF,TGTGCCAGCAGTTACTCTGCGGTACACGAGCAGTACTTC,.,.,TRBV6-6,TRBJ2-7
CSGAGGSYGYTF,TGCAGTGGGGCAGGGGGGAGCTATGGCTACACCTTC,TRBD1,few,TRBV20-1,TRBJ1-2
CSVVQSQETQYF,TGCAGCGTAGTACAGAGTCAAGAGACCCAGTACTTC,.,.,TRBV29-1,TRBJ2-5
CATFVQIEIQYF,TGTGCCACCTTCGTCCAGATTGAAATTCAGTACTTC,.,.,TRBV24-1,TRBJ2-4
CASSLPFYTQYF,TGTGCCAGCAGTTTGCCGTTTTATACGCAGTATTTT,.,few,TRBV28,TRBJ2-3
CASSQTGRSTNEKLFF,TGTGCCAGCAGCCAGACAGGGAGGTCAACTAATGAAAAACTGTTTTTT,TRBD1,.,TRBV7-9,TRBJ1-4
CASSQTGGVGGEQFF,TGTGCCAGCAGCCAGACAGGGGGCGTAGGAGGTGAGCAGTTCTTC,TRBD1,few,TRBV7-2,TRBJ2-1
CTTSLTAGTFNVQFF,TGTACCACCAGCCTAACAGCGGGAACCTTCAATGTGCAGTTCTTC,TRBD2,.,TRBV13,TRBJ2-1
CSATLYGYEQYF,TGCAGTGCTACCCTGTATGGATACGAGCAGTACTTC,.,.,TRBV20-1,TRBJ2-7
CASSFRGRKETQYF,TGTGCCAGCAGTTTCAGGGGACGAAAAGAGACCCAGTACTTC,.,.,TRBV27,TRBJ2-5
CASRGARVPQHF,TGTGCCAGCAGGGGGGCCCGTGTGCCCCAGCATTTT,.,.,TRBV2,TRBJ1-5
CASSSDRAYTEAFF,TGTGCCAGCAGTTCGGACAGGGCCTACACTGAAGCTTTCTTT,TRBD1,few,TRBV12-3/TRBV12-4,TRBJ1-1
CASSSSGQDLRNEQFF,TGTGCCAGCAGTAGCTCCGGACAGGATCTTAGGAATGAGCAGTTCTTC,TRBD1,.,TRBV25-1,TRBJ2-1
CAAADEVGNEQFF,TGTGCCGCCGCTGATGAGGTGGGGAATGAGCAGTTCTTC,.,.,TRBV10-3,TRBJ2-1
CSARAPNTDTQYF,TGCAGTGCTAGAGCTCCCAACACAGATACGCAGTATTTT,.,few,TRBV20-1,TRBJ2-3
CSVAGTVNGDTQYF,TGCAGCGTCGCCGGGACGGTGAACGGAGATACGCAGTATTTT,.,few,TRBV29-1,TRBJ2-3
CASSLATWETQYF,TGTGCCAGCAGCTTAGCTACGTGGGAGACCCAGTACTTC,.,.,TRBV7-9,TRBJ2-5
CASSLGTGEIYNEQFF,TGCGCCAGCAGCCTCGGGACCGGAGAGATTTACAATGAGCAGTTCTTC,.,.,TRBV4-3,TRBJ2-1
CSARRSDGEAFF,TGCAGTGCTAGAAGGTCGGATGGGGAAGCTTTCTTT,.,.,TRBV20-1,TRBJ1-1
CATSRDGGTGADTQYF,TGTGCCACCAGCAGAGATGGGGGGACAGGGGCAGATACGCAGTATTTT,TRBD1,.,TRBV15,TRBJ2-3
CASSQDVAGSSYEQYF,TGTGCCAGCAGCCAAGACGTAGCGGGAAGCTCCTACGAGCAGTACTTC,TRBD2,.,TRBV3-1,TRBJ2-7
CASSFVSDSSYEQYF,TGCGCCAGCAGCTTCGTGTCGGACAGCTCCTACGAGCAGTACTTC,.,.,TRBV5-1,TRBJ2-7
CASSPASLTETQYF,TGTGCCAGCTCACCGGCAAGCTTAACGGAGACCCAGTACTTC,.,.,TRBV18,TRBJ2-5